What follows are 11 T cell receptor beta chains derived from one specimen sequenced in a study of blood T cell repertoires in COVID-19. Clones were sequenced by immunoSEQ multiplex PCR, and TCRdb holds only the in-frame ones, with some missing. The sample yields around 210,000 clones, 65% to 90% seen once. Sequencing used peripheral blood. The receptor source for this set is a man aged 50 to 59 with COVID-19, enrolled during active disease.

This rearrangement joins TRBV7-8 to TRBJ1-2, with a weak D call TRBD1 (6 bases). CDR1 and CDR2 (germline): SGHVS, FQNEAQ. The CDR3 is made up of 15 amino acids. V lost 1 base to trimming and J lost 4 bases, with 13 bases between them. DNA of the CDR3: TGTGCCAGCAGCTTAGTACAGGGTGGCGCCTATGGCTACACCTTC. It is translated as CASSLVQGGAYGYTF.

The chain recombines TRBV6-1 with TRBJ1-1; no clear D. V lost 2 bases and J 6 bases, leaving 7 bases between the germline ends. CDR3 size: 12 residues. Germline V gene lookup returns CDR1 MNHNS and CDR2 SASEGT. CDR3 sequence reads: CASSEFIAEAFF. CDR3 nucleotides: TGTGCCAGCAGTGAATTTATTGCTGAAGCTTTCTTT.

The chain couples TRBV5-1 to TRBJ2-5; 10 bases match TRBD2. Germline V gene sequence: CDR1 SGHRS, CDR2 YFSETQ. CDR3 length: 18 residues. V shed 0 bases and J 5 bases; nucleotides not matched to a gene: 13. The CDR3 nucleotides are TGCGCCAGCAGCTTGGACGTCGTCGAGCGGGGGGGCCGGGAGACCCAGTACTTC. Translating gives CASSLDVVERGGRETQYF.

The V call is TRBV5-4, the J call TRBJ2-2; TRBD1 agrees at 9 bases. V trimming: 5 bases; J trimming: 0 bases; junction bases outside the gene matches: 2. The germline V gene has CDR1 SGHNT and CDR2 YYREEE (reference sequence). This CDR3 region has 15 residues. Here the CDR3 DNA reads TGTGCCAGCAGACAGGGGGCAGCGAACACCGGGGAGCTGTTTTTT. Translated: CASRQGAANTGELFF.

In this sample, this clone turned up a few times. This chain links TRBV7-9 with TRBJ1-1; D might be TRBD1 (5 bases). The CDR3 consists of 16 residues. The germline CDR1 and CDR2 sequences are SEHNR and FQNEAQ (reference sequence). Trimming pared 1 base from V and 6 bases from J, leaving 18 bases between. CDR3 in amino acids: CASSLVLGQDPSEAFF. For the CDR3, the DNA is TGTGCCAGCAGCTTAGTGCTGGGGCAGGACCCTTCTGAAGCTTTCTTT.

The chain carries TRBV5-1 and TRBJ2-6, with unresolved D. The V gene lost 7 bases and the J gene lost 0 bases, with 11 bases spanning the gap. This CDR3 has 15 residues. CDR1 SGHRS and CDR2 YFSETQ come from the germline V gene. CDR3 sequence (DNA): TGCGCCAGCGGCCAGTACAACTCTGGGGCCAACGTCCTGACTTTC. Translating gives CASGQYNSGANVLTF.

The J gene is TRBJ2-7, the V gene TRBV5-1, with D uncertain. CDR3 length equals 15 residues. Trimming removed 1 base at V and 3 bases at J, with 14 bases between. Germline assignment: CDR1 SGHRS and CDR2 YFSETQ. The DNA for the CDR3 is TGCGCCAGCAGCTTGAATCCAGACAATTACTACGAGCAGTACTTC. Translated: CASSLNPDNYYEQYF.

The V gene is TRBV27, the J gene TRBJ2-1, with D perhaps matching TRBD1 (5 bases). Per germline, CDR1 MNHEY and CDR2 SMNVEV (reference sequence). The CDR3 is made up of 13 amino acids. Trimming cost V 4 bases and J 13 bases, with 17 bases left between them. CDR3 amino acids: CASSSMDKMGQFF. The DNA of the CDR3 is TGTGCCAGCAGTTCCATGGACAAAATGGGACAGTTCTTC.

The chain carries TRBV30 and TRBJ1-3, with a possible D match to TRBD1 (6 bases). This CDR3 is 14 amino acids long. Trimming left V 1 base short and J 0 bases short, with 7 bases between. Germline V gene sequence: CDR1 GTSNPN, CDR2 SVGIG (reference sequence). The CDR3 nucleotides read TGTGCCTGGAGTGGGACAGTCTCTGGAAACACCATATATTTT. Translation: CAWSGTVSGNTIYF.

V and J are TRBV3-1 (or the pseudogene TRBV3-2) and TRBJ2-7; D possibly corresponds to TRBD1 (5 bases). V shed 6 bases and J shed 3 bases, with 9 bases lying between them. Germline lookup yields CDR1 LGHDT and CDR2 YNNKEL (reference sequence). This CDR3 has 12 amino acids. CDR3 bases: TGTGCCAGCAGTCATACAGGCTACGAGCAGTACTTC. Translation: CASSHTGYEQYF.

This rearrangement joins TRBV28 to TRBJ2-7; tentative D call: TRBD1 (5 bases). Per germline, CDR1 MDHEN and CDR2 SYDVKM. V dropped 1 base and J dropped 3 bases, with 13 bases sitting between them. This CDR3 is 15 amino acids long. As DNA, the CDR3 is TGTGCCAGCAGTTTATCCCCCGACAGTTTCTACGAGCAGTACTTC. This encodes CASSLSPDSFYEQYF. Full variable domain (remainder filled in from reference TRBV28 and TRBJ2-7): DVKVTQSSRYLVKRTGEKVFLECVQDMDHENMFWYRQDPGLGLRLIYFSYDVKMKEKGDIPEGYSVSREKKERFSLILESASTNQTSMYLCASSLSPDSFYEQYFGPGTRLTVT.